This T cell receptor beta chain was observed in a study of cytomegalovirus exposure and HLA in healthy donors. Findings and caveats of the study: The study put 150 to 200 TCR beta chains on its list as cytomegalovirus-associated.

As for this clone: Its antigen is not identified.

The method was immunoSEQ multiplex PCR; TCRdb's version includes in-frame clones alone and lacks a portion of them. The top ten hold less than 2% of the sample, which has around 70,000 clones, around 94% seen once. CDR1 and CDR2 (germline): SGHVS, FQNEAQ. With 1 base removed from V and 3 bases from J, the gap between germline ends came to 10 bases. The CDR3 consists of 15 residues. While the first cohort had 700 or so subjects, the donors belonged to the separate validation cohort of over a hundred subjects. The rearrangement links TRBV7-8 to TRBJ1-5; a possible D gene is TRBD1 (6 bases). This TCR was sampled from a man between 18 and 29 years old in good health and CMV-seropositive. Sequenced input: PBMCs. This CDR3 reads CASSLGQGPNQPQHF. The CDR3 DNA follows: TGTGCCAGCAGCTTAGGGCAGGGGCCCAATCAGCCCCAGCATTTT.